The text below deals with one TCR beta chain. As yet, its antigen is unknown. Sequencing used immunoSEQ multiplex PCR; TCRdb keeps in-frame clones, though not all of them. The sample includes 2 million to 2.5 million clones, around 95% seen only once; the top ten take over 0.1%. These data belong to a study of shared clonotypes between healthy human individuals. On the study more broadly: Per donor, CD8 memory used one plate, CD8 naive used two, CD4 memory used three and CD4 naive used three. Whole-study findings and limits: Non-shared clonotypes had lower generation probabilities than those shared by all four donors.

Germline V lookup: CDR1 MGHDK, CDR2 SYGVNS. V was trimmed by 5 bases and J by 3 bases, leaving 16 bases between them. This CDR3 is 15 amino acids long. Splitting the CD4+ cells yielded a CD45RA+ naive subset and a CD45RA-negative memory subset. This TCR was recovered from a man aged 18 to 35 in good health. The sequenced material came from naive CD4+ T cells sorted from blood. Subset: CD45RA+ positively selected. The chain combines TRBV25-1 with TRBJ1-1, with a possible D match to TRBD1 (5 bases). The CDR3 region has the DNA TGTGCCAGCAGTCCTGGGGGTGCCGGGGACACTGAAGCTTTCTTT. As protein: CASSPGGAGDTEAFF.